The subject of this entry is one TCR beta chain. Together with a sample-barcoded 5' primer, a J-beta primer mix was included in a second PCR lasting about 6 to 11 cycles. A template-switch adaptor containing 12 random nucleotides labeled each cDNA molecule. TCRdb used MiXCR to reprocess the 5' RACE reads, holding one entry per CDR3 protein. This sample yields 600,000 or so distinct CDR3 sequences, of which about 45% are seen a single time; around 23% belongs to the top ten. The data belong to a study of blood T cells in healthy people across ages. Sequenced: blood. The TCR was taken from a man older than 75 in good health.

CDR3 residues: CSVELAGGRKTQYF. The CDR3 DNA is TGCAGCGTTGAGCTAGCGGGGGGGCGGAAGACCCAGTACTTC. The chain recombines TRBV29-1 with TRBJ2-7; 12 positions agree with TRBD2. The end of the DNA aligns better with TRBJ2-5, so the J call may be wrong. Per germline, CDR1 SQVTM and CDR2 ANQGSEA. The CDR3 has 14 amino acids.